The 10 T cell receptor beta chains given below trace back to one sample, sequenced in a study of tumor-infiltrating lymphocytes in primary liver carcinoma. The researchers produced TCR beta cDNA from about 510 ng total RNA with a constant-region primer. Slightly modified ARM-PCR served as the procedure for the TCR beta libraries. These libraries came from three rounds of nested multiplex PCR. TRBV1-TRBV30 forward primers paired with a C-beta reverse primer were used in the first two PCR rounds, which ran roughly 10 cycles each. In TCRdb, the multiplex PCR reads were re-called with MiXCR into one record per CDR3 protein. The sample holds more than 45,000 distinct CDR3 sequences, 60% to 80% seen once. Unsorted bulk tissue (roughly 18-32 mg) underwent RNA and DNA co-extraction. The sample was liver tumor tissue from sampling region 5. The subset denotes: tumor region T5, tumor centre. These receptors all stem from a man in his forties with primary liver carcinoma and hepatitis B virus infection.

A note on this clonotype: Compared with germline, one end of the junction differs, possibly owing to a read error. The chain links TRBV5-4 to TRBJ2-2; D tentatively fits TRBD1 or TRBD2 (6 bases each). Germline V gene lookup returns CDR1 SGHNT and CDR2 YYREEE (reference sequence). The CDR3 runs to 14 residues. CDR3 DNA sequence: TGTGCCAGCAGCCCGGACTTGTCGAGGGGGGAGCCGTTTTTT. It encodes CASSPDLSRGEPFF.

This clonotype was seen many times. The V and J genes are TRBV7-2 and TRBJ2-1, with 8 bases fitting TRBD2. V lost 2 bases and J lost 7; bases outside the gene matches: 4. The CDR3 spans 14 residues. The germline V gene has CDR1 SGHTA and CDR2 FQGNSA. CDR3 region: CASSLQAGANEQFF. The CDR3 nucleotides are TGTGCCAGCAGCTTACAAGCGGGAGCTAATGAGCAGTTCTTC.

This clonotype has at least ten counts. For the CDR3, the DNA is TGTGCCAGCAGCTCTGAAGGGACTAGCGGGAGGGCTTCCTACGAGCAGTACTTC. This encodes CASSSEGTSGRASYEQYF. V gene TRBV11-2 combines with J gene TRBJ2-7, with 16 bases fitting TRBD2. CDR1 is SGHAT and CDR2 is FQNNGV in the germline V gene. The CDR3 is 18 residues long. V lost 4 bases to trimming and J lost 1 base; unmatched junction nucleotides: 7. Using reference TRBV11-2 and TRBJ2-7 for the parts outside the CDR3, the full variable domain is EAGVAQSPRYKIIEKRQSVAFWCNPISGHATLYWYQQILGQGPKLLIQFQNNGVVDDSQLPKDRFSAERLKGVDSTLKIQPAKLEDSAVYLCASSSEGTSGRASYEQYFGPGTRLTVT.

This clonotype was counted once. The DNA of the CDR3 is TGTGTCTCCAGGGGGATGGGACAGGTGGCAAGAAGTAATTCACCCCTCCACTTT. Translating gives CVSRGMGQVARSNSPLHF. The chain carries TRBV6-1 and TRBJ1-6; 8 bases are a match to TRBD1. Looked up from germline, CDR1 is MNHNS and CDR2 is SASEGT. This CDR3 region has 18 residues.

For this clonotype: One end of the junction is discordant with germline, which a read error may explain. This rearrangement joins TRBV11-2 to TRBJ1-4, with TRBD1 matching over 8 bases. Germline V gene data show CDR1 as SGHAT and CDR2 as FQNNGV. This CDR3 is built from 14 residues. The chain's CDR3 is CASNLGQGAGKLFF. The CDR3 nucleotides read TGTGCTAGCAACTTAGGGCAGGGGGCTGGAAAACTGTTTTTT. Based on the CDR3 plus reference TRBV11-2 and TRBJ1-4, the full variable domain is EAGVAQSPRYKIIEKRQSVAFWCNPISGHATLYWYQQILGQGPKLLIQFQNNGVVDDSQLPKDRFSAERLKGVDSTLKIQPAKLEDSAVYLCASNLGQGAGKLFFGSGTQLSVL.

This clonotype qualifies as medium-sized. The chain carries TRBV14 and TRBJ2-1; D perhaps matches TRBD2 (5 bases). The germline V and J ends were trimmed by 5 bases and 3 bases, with 14 bases remaining between them. CDR1 and CDR2 (germline): SGHDN, FVKESK. The CDR3 length is 15 residues. The CDR3 here is CASSAVGGSYNEQFF. CDR3 DNA: TGTGCCAGCAGCGCGGTAGGAGGAAGCTACAATGAGCAGTTCTTC.

V and J are TRBV28 and TRBJ1-5; maybe TRBD1 (6 bases). The length of the CDR3 is 12 residues. V was trimmed by 9 bases and J by 7 bases, leaving 13 bases between them. Germline V CDR1 and CDR2: MDHEN, SYDVKM. The CDR3 region has the DNA TGTGCCAGAAACATAGGGGGACAGCCCCAGCATTTT. Protein product: CARNIGGQPQHF.

Note on this clonotype: The CDR3 does not close with the conserved phenylalanine or tryptophan, likely indicating a read error. The DNA is omitted, as the CDR3 cannot be located on it reliably, and the CDR3 follows TCRdb's listing. The CDR3 protein is CASSAVAGWVNNERFL. The chain has TRBV14 and TRBJ2-1; TRBD2, the table's D call, lacks a check against the DNA. The CDR3 numbers 16 amino acids, ends counted. Germline loops: CDR1 SGHDN, CDR2 FVKESK.

With regard to this clonotype: A single base separates this from a much larger clone, so it may be a read error. The chain joins TRBV2 to TRBJ2-7, with D perhaps assigned TRBD1 or TRBD2 (6 bases each). The CDR3 totals 13 residues. Trimming removed 4 bases from V and 6 bases from J, with 13 bases in between. Germline CDR1 and CDR2: SNHLY and FYNNEI. The CDR3 DNA sequence: TGTGCCAGCAGTGGAGGGGGGCCCTTCGAGCAGTACTTC. Protein: CASSGGGPFEQYF. Drawing the rest from reference TRBV2 and TRBJ2-7, the complete variable domain is EPEVTQTPSHQVTQMGQEVILRCVPISNHLYFYWYRQILGQKVEFLVSFYNNEISEKSEIFDDQFSVERPDGSNFTLKIRSTKLEDSAMYFCASSGGGPFEQYFGPGTRLTVT.

With regard to this clonotype: A read error may account for a junction end that differs from germline. The rearrangement joins TRBV28 to TRBJ2-7; 7 positions agree with TRBD1. Germline V lookup: CDR1 MDHEN, CDR2 SYDVKM. This CDR3 is built from 13 residues. As DNA, the CDR3 is TGTGCCATCAGTCCTGGACAGGACTACGAGCAGTACTTC. This sequence encodes CAISPGQDYEQYF.